Presented here are 5 T cell receptor beta chains from one specimen sequenced in a study of neurological immune-mediated disorders. Stated time point: technical triplicate 1. TCRdb ran MiXCR on the 5' RACE reads and lists one entry per CDR3 protein. This sample has about 38,000 distinct CDR3 sequences; more than 9.5% occur once, and the top ten carry roughly 3.9%. Sequencing used PBMCs. All receptors come from a man aged 55 to 69 with HTLV-1-associated myelopathy (HAM/TSP).

The table lists this clonotype with many counts. The V call is TRBV5-1, the J call TRBJ1-2; a weak D match, TRBD1 (6 bases). V was shortened by 4 bases and J by 4 bases, with 14 bases between the two germline ends. Germline CDR1 reads SGHRS; CDR2 reads YFSETQ. The CDR3 is made up of 14 amino acids. In nucleotides, the CDR3 is TGCGCCAGCAGCACGCCTACAGGGAGCTATGGCTACACCTTC. Amino acid sequence: CASSTPTGSYGYTF.

This clonotype has a count of ten or more. The chain carries TRBV5-1 and TRBJ2-5; 8 bases line up with TRBD2. CDR1 is SGHRS, CDR2 YFSETQ, per germline. The CDR3 is 16 residues long. V shed 2 bases, J shed 5 bases, and the junction held 11 bases outside the gene matches. This CDR3 is CASSFFGGRPDETQYF. The CDR3 coding sequence is TGCGCCAGCAGCTTCTTTGGCGGGAGGCCCGACGAGACCCAGTACTTC. Filled out from reference TRBV5-1 and TRBJ2-5, the complete variable domain reads KAGVTQTPRYLIKTRGQQVTLSCSPISGHRSVSWYQQTPGQGLQFLFEYFSETQRNKGNFPGRFSGRQFSNSRSEMNVSTLELGDSALYLCASSFFGGRPDETQYFGPGTRLLVL.

This clonotype was seen at least ten times. The chain employs TRBV4-2 and TRBJ2-3; 11 bases are a match to TRBD2. CDR3 length: 19 residues. Germline V CDR1 and CDR2: LGHNA, YNFKEQ. J lost 10 bases, V lost 0 bases, and 18 bases had no gene match. The CDR3 sequence: CASSQDPRASGRQIGAQYF. DNA of the CDR3: TGTGCCAGCAGCCAAGATCCGCGGGCTAGCGGGAGGCAGATCGGGGCGCAGTATTTT.

Turning to this clonotype: A read error may account for a junction end that differs from germline. V usage is TRBV10-3 and J usage is TRBJ1-1; D is undetermined. Germline assignment: CDR1 ENHRY and CDR2 SYGVKD. The CDR3 contains 13 residues. CDR3 loop: CATKAGPDSEDFF. The CDR3 nucleotides are TGTGCCACGAAGGCAGGCCCAGATTCTGAAGATTTCTTT.

This clonotype showed up many times. CDR3 amino acids: CSARGQGVGTEAFF. The CDR3 region has the DNA TGCAGTGCTAGGGGACAGGGGGTGGGCACTGAAGCTTTCTTT. The chain uses TRBV20-1 and TRBJ1-1, with 11 bases fitting TRBD1. The CDR3 loop spans 14 amino acids. With V trimmed by 3 bases and J by 4 bases, 4 bases remained unmatched. Germline CDR1 and CDR2: DFQATT and SNEGSKA (reference sequence).